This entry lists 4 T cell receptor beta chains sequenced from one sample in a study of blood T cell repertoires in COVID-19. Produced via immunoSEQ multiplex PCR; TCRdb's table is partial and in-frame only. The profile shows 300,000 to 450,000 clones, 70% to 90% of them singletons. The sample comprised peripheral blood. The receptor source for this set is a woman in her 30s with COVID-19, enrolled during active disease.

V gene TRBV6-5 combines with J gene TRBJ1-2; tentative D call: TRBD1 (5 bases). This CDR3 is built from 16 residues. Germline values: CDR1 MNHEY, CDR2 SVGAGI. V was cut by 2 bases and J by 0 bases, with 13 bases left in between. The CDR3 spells CASSYTSQVSNYGYTF. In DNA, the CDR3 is TGTGCCAGCAGTTACACTTCACAGGTCTCTAACTATGGCTACACCTTC.

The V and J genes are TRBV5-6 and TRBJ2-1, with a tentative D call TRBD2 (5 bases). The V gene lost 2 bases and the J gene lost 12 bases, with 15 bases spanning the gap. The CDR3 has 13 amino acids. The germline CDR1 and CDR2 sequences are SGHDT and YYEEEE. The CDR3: CASSFLDFTPQFF. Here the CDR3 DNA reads TGTGCCAGCAGCTTCTTGGACTTTACCCCGCAGTTCTTC.

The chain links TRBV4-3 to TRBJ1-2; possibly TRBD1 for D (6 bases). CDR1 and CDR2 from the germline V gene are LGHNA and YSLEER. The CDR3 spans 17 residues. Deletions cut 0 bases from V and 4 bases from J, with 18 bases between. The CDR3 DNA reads TGCGCCAGCAGCCAAGATCTGACAGGAGAGTCCCTCTATGGCTACACCTTC. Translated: CASSQDLTGESLYGYTF.

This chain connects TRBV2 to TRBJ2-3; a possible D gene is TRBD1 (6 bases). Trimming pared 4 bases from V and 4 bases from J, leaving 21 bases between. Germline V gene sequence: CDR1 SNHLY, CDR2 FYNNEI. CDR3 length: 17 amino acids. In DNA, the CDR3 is TGTGCCAGCAGTGTCTACCGCAGGACAGTCGGACCAGATACGCAGTATTTT. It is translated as CASSVYRRTVGPDTQYF.